Listed below are T cell receptor beta chains from one sample, sequenced in a study of cytomegalovirus exposure and HLA in healthy donors. Libraries were prepared by immunoSEQ multiplex PCR; TCRdb keeps only in-frame clonotypes and omits some of them. The profile shows 100,000 to 150,000 clones, just under 80% of them singletons. The sample was PBMCs. The source is a woman in her late teens or twenties in good health and CMV-seronegative. The CDR3 runs from the conserved cysteine through the conserved F or W. Fields, in order: clone size, D gene, V gene, J gene, CDR3 DNA, CDR3 protein. The D gene is left open where the match is weak. Clone sizes are given selectively: once, few, many, or a class where the clone is expanded.

.	.	TRBV2	TRBJ1-1	TGTGCCAGCAGTGTGAAAGCGGACACTGAAGCTTTCTTT	CASSVKADTEAFF
.	TRBD2	TRBV5-1	TRBJ2-5	TGCGCCAGCAGTCCCGGGACTAGCGGGAGATTTTGGGAGACCCAGTACTTC	CASSPGTSGRFWETQYF
.	.	TRBV6-1	TRBJ2-5	TGTGCCAGCAGTGCCGTGGGGCGGGGAGACACGTACTTC	CASSAVGRGDTYF
.	TRBD2	TRBV30	TRBJ2-1	TGTGCCTGGCGACTAGCGGGAGGCCTGAGCTCCTACAATGAGCAGTTCTTC	CAWRLAGGLSSYNEQFF
.	TRBD1	TRBV15	TRBJ2-1	TGTGCCACCAGCAGAGATCAGATCGGGACAGGGGGGATCAATGAGCAGTTCTTC	CATSRDQIGTGGINEQFF
few	.	TRBV10-1	TRBJ1-1	TGCGCCAGCAGTGAGTCCGGGGTAGGACTAGGTGAAGCTTTCTTT	CASSESGVGLGEAFF
.	.	TRBV10-1	TRBJ1-1	TGCGCCAGCAGTCCATCGACGGCGGACACTGAAGCTTTCTTT	CASSPSTADTEAFF
.	TRBD1	TRBV5-1	TRBJ1-2	TGCGCCAGCAGCCACGGGACAGACGGCTACACCTTC	CASSHGTDGYTF
.	.	TRBV13	TRBJ2-5	TGTGCCAGCCCCGGGAAGGGCCGATCCCAAGAGACCCAGTACTTC	CASPGKGRSQETQYF
.	.	TRBV21-1	TRBJ2-2	TGTGCCAGCAGCCCATTTTTGCAGGGGTTTTTT	CASSPFLQGFF
.	.	TRBV6-1	TRBJ1-2	TGTGCCAGCAGCGCCGGCAGGAACTATGGCTACACCTTC	CASSAGRNYGYTF
.	.	TRBV30	TRBJ2-7	TGTGCCTGGAGTTCAAAGCCCGACAGGTACGAGCAGTACTTC	CAWSSKPDRYEQYF
.	TRBD1	TRBV2	TRBJ1-4	TGTGCCAGCAGTGGGACAGGGGTAAGGTTGAATGAAAAACTGTTTTTT	CASSGTGVRLNEKLFF
.	.	TRBV12-5	TRBJ2-7	TGTGCTAGTGGTGTCTCGGGCGGGGCACGCGAGCAGTACTTC	CASGVSGGAREQYF
few	.	TRBV30	TRBJ1-4	TGTGCCTGGAGACTGGACATCAACAGGGAAAAACTGTTTTTT	CAWRLDINREKLFF
.	.	TRBV4-1	TRBJ2-3	TGCGCCAGCAGCCAAGGATTAGGCACAGATACGCAGTATTTT	CASSQGLGTDTQYF
.	TRBD2	TRBV12-5	TRBJ2-5	TGTGCTAGTGGTTTGATGCCTAGCGGGAGCTCCGAGACCCAGTACTTC	CASGLMPSGSSETQYF
once	TRBD1	TRBV18	TRBJ2-5	TGTGCCAGCTCTACGACAGGGGGAGAGACCCAGTACTTC	CASSTTGGETQYF
.	.	TRBV18	TRBJ1-2	TGTGCCAGCTCACCACGATCGGAACAGGGCCGTGGCTACACCTTC	CASSPRSEQGRGYTF